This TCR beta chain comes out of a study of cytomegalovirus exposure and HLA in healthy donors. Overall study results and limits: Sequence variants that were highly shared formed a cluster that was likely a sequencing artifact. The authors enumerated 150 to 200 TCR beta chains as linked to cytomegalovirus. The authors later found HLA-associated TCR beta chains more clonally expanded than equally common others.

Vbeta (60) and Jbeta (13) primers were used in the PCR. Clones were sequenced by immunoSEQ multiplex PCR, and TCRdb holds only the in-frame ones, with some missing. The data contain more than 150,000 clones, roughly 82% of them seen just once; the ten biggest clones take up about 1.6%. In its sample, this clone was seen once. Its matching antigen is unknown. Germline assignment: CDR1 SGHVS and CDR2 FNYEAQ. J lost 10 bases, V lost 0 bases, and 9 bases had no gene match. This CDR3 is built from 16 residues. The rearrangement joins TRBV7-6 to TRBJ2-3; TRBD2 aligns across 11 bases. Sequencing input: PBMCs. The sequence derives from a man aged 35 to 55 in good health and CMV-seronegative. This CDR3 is CASSLASGGGTYAQYF. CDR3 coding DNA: TGTGCCAGCAGCTTAGCTAGCGGGGGGGGAACATACGCGCAGTATTTT.